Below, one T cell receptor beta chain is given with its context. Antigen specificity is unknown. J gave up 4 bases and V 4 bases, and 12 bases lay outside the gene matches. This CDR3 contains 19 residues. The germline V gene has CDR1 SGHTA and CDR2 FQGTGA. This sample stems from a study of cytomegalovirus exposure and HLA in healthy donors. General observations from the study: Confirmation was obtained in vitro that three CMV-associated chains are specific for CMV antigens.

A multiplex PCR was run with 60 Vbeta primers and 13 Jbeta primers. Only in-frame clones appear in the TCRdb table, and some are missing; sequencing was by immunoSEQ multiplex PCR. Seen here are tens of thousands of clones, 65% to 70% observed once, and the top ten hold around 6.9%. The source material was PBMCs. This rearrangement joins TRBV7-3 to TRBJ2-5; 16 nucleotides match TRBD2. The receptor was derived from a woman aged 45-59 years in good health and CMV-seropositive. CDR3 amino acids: CASSYPPGLAGGRGETQYF. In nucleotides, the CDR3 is TGTGCCAGCAGCTACCCGCCGGGACTAGCGGGGGGGCGTGGAGAGACCCAGTACTTC.